The 14 T cell receptor beta chains below all came from one sample that was sequenced in a study of blood T cell repertoires in COVID-19. The repertoire was sequenced with immunoSEQ multiplex PCR; TCRdb's copy has only in-frame clones and lacks some. Here the sample spans about 130,000 clones, around 89% being singletons. Sequenced input: peripheral blood. Source of these receptors: a man in his sixties or seventies with active COVID-19.

The rearrangement links TRBV7-9 to TRBJ2-3; 7 bases are a match to TRBD1. Per the germline V gene, CDR1 is SEHNR and CDR2 is FQNEAQ (reference sequence). Trimming cost V 5 bases and J 4 bases; bases outside gene matches: 12. The CDR3 contains 16 residues. The CDR3 DNA reads as TGTGCCAGCAGCCAAAGGGGAACAGGGGCTTCAGATACGCAGTATTTT. Its protein is CASSQRGTGASDTQYF.

This rearrangement joins TRBV11-2 to TRBJ2-7; 11 bases fit TRBD2. The ends lost 5 bases at V and 3 bases at J; junction bases unmatched: 6. Germline V gene sequence: CDR1 SGHAT, CDR2 FQNNGV. The CDR3 runs to 15 residues. CDR3 amino acids: CASSIGLAGDYEQYF. In DNA, the CDR3 is TGTGCCAGCAGCATCGGACTAGCGGGTGACTACGAGCAGTACTTC.

This clone was seen only once. The chain recombines TRBV28 with TRBJ1-6; 11 bases align to TRBD1. Trimming removed 4 bases from V and 3 bases from J; junction bases left unmatched: 2. This CDR3 has 16 amino acids. The germline gives CDR1 MDHEN, CDR2 SYDVKM. Here the CDR3 DNA reads TGTGCCAGCAGTTCCGGGACAGGGGGCTATAATTCACCCCTCCACTTT. Translated, it gives CASSSGTGGYNSPLHF.

The V and J genes are TRBV11-2 and TRBJ2-7; D unclear. CDR1 is SGHAT and CDR2 is FQNNGV in the germline V gene. The CDR3 sequence is 14 residues long. V lost 5 bases to trimming and J lost 3 bases, with 14 bases between them. The CDR3 nucleotides read TGTGCCAGCAGCCTGCGAGGAGCCCTCTACGAGCAGTACTTC. It translates to CASSLRGALYEQYF.

J is TRBJ2-7 and V is TRBV6-6, with D perhaps TRBD1 (5 bases). The ends were cut back, 2 bases at V and 5 bases at J, with 16 bases in the middle. The V gene's germline CDR1 is MNHNY and CDR2 SVGAGI (reference sequence). There are 15 residues in the CDR3. CDR3 in amino acids: CASSYGQGKNDEQYF. CDR3 coding DNA: TGTGCCAGCAGTTACGGCCAGGGAAAAAACGACGAGCAGTACTTC.

The chain uses TRBV28 and TRBJ1-5; D gene unclear. The ends were cut back, 3 bases at V and 4 bases at J, with 10 bases in the middle. Germline CDR1 MDHEN, CDR2 SYDVKM. The CDR3 runs 14 residues. CDR3 in amino acids: CASSLADFNQPQHF. CDR3 bases: TGTGCCAGCAGTTTGGCAGACTTTAATCAGCCCCAGCATTTT.

The chain combines TRBV5-1 with TRBJ2-5; 7 nucleotides line up with TRBD1. With 0 bases clipped from V and 4 bases from J, the junction kept 3 bases outside the gene matches. Germline CDR1 reads SGHRS; CDR2 reads YFSETQ. The CDR3 consists of 14 residues. The CDR3 nucleotides read TGCGCCAGCAGCTTGGAAGGGGGCCGAGAGACCCAGTACTTC. Translating it yields CASSLEGGRETQYF. Using reference TRBV5-1 and TRBJ2-5 for the parts outside the CDR3, the full variable domain is KAGVTQTPRYLIKTRGQQVTLSCSPISGHRSVSWYQQTPGQGLQFLFEYFSETQRNKGNFPGRFSGRQFSNSRSEMNVSTLELGDSALYLCASSLEGGRETQYFGPGTRLLVL.

The chain has TRBV30 and TRBJ2-1; D is uncertain. Germline assignment: CDR1 GTSNPN and CDR2 SVGIG (reference sequence). Between the trimmed V and J ends, which lost 0 bases and 5 bases, there was a span of 5 bases. The CDR3 is 12 amino acids. CDR3: CAWSVHHNEQFF. CDR3 bases: TGTGCCTGGAGTGTACATCACAATGAGCAGTTCTTC.

This chain links TRBV3-1 (or the pseudogene TRBV3-2) with TRBJ2-2; 11 bases align to TRBD2. There are 15 residues in the CDR3. Trimming at V came to 6 bases and at J to 6 bases, leaving 6 bases not matched to a gene. Germline V gene lookup returns CDR1 LGHDT and CDR2 YNNKEL (reference sequence). The CDR3 loop reads CASRPTSGVAGELFF. CDR3 nucleotide sequence: TGTGCCAGCAGACCGACTAGCGGGGTCGCCGGGGAGCTGTTTTTT.

The CDR3 bases are TGTGCCAGCAGCGGGGGGAGGGACACGAACTATGGCTACACCTTC. Translating gives CASSGGRDTNYGYTF. The chain joins TRBV7-9 to TRBJ1-2; tentative D call: TRBD1 (6 bases). The CDR3 runs to 15 residues. Trimming removed 5 bases at V and 2 bases at J, with 15 bases between. Germline CDR1 and CDR2: SEHNR and FQNEAQ (reference sequence).

This chain links TRBV30 with TRBJ1-3, with 7 bases lining up with TRBD1. CDR1 GTSNPN and CDR2 SVGIG come from the germline V gene (reference sequence). Trimming at V came to 3 bases and at J to 2 bases, leaving 1 base not matched to a gene. The CDR3 is 13 residues long. The CDR3 is CAWSRGTGNTIYF. CDR3 nucleotides: TGTGCCTGGAGCAGGGGGACTGGAAACACCATATATTTT.

The chain uses TRBV12-3 or TRBV12-4 and TRBJ1-2; D gene unclear. V dropped 6 bases and J dropped 4 bases, with 9 bases sitting between them. The length of the CDR3 is 12 residues. The CDR3 reads CASRPPGYGYTF. For the CDR3, the DNA is TGTGCCAGCAGACCACCGGGCTATGGCTACACCTTC.

The chain links TRBV19 to TRBJ2-1; 10 bases map to TRBD2. Germline V gene lookup returns CDR1 LNHDA and CDR2 SQIVND (reference sequence). Germline trimming cut 5 bases from V and 7 bases from J; bases unmatched to any gene: 14. This CDR3 contains 17 residues. This CDR3 is CASSAPTTAGGWNEQFF. As DNA, the CDR3 is TGTGCCAGTAGTGCTCCGACAACAGCGGGAGGGTGGAATGAGCAGTTCTTC.

The chain couples TRBV14 to TRBJ2-7, with 7 nucleotides matching TRBD1. This CDR3 is built from 16 residues. Germline CDR1 SGHDN, CDR2 FVKESK. Germline trimming cut 4 bases from V and 0 bases from J; bases unmatched to any gene: 9. CDR3 DNA sequence: TGTGCCAGCAGCCCACCCAGGGGGACAGTCTCCTACGAGCAGTACTTC. As protein: CASSPPRGTVSYEQYF.